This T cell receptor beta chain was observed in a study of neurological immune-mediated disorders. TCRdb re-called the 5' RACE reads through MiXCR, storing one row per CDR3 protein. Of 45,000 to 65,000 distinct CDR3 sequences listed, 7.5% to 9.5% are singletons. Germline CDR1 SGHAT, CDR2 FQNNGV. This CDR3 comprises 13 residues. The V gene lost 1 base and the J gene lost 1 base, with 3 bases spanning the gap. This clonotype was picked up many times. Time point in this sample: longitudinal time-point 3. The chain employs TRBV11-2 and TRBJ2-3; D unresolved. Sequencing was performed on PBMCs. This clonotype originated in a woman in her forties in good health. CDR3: CASSLGRTDTQYF. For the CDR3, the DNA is TGTGCCAGCAGCTTAGGTCGCACAGATACGCAGTATTTT.